The 4 T cell receptor beta chains reported below all come from one sample, sequenced in a study of Ad26.COV2.S vaccination and SARS-CoV-2 variants. Clones were read by immunoSEQ multiplex PCR, and TCRdb kept only the in-frame ones, dropping some. The sample includes 350,000 to 500,000 clones, about nine tenths seen only once; the top ten take 12%. Documented treatment: some 20 received Ad26.COV2.S at low or high dose, single or two shots; roughly five received placebo; per-sample allocation not given. Samples were taken on day 63 after the first vaccine or placebo injection. Sequencing was performed on peripheral blood, taken in a trial of Ad26.COV2.S vaccine versus placebo. The receptor set was obtained from a person aged 18-60 years who received the Ad26.COV2.S COVID-19 vaccine or a placebo.

V usage is TRBV14 and J usage is TRBJ1-2; maybe TRBD1 (6 bases). The ends were cut back, 8 bases at V and 8 bases at J, with 21 bases in the middle. The CDR3 consists of 14 residues. Germline lookup yields CDR1 SGHDN and CDR2 FVKESK. The DNA for the CDR3 is TGTGCCAGCCCTTGGACGGGGGCGAAGTCGGGCTACACCTTC. Translation: CASPWTGAKSGYTF.

V is TRBV5-4 and J is TRBJ1-4; D remains ambiguous. The CDR3 spans 18 residues. The V gene lost 0 bases and the J gene lost 7 bases, with 22 bases spanning the gap. CDR1 SGHNT and CDR2 YYREEE come from the germline V gene (reference sequence). CDR3 nucleotides: TGTGCCAGCAGCTTGGCCCGCCCCACGAACCAGCCGACTGAAAAACTGTTTTTT. This codes for CASSLARPTNQPTEKLFF.

This chain links TRBV9 with TRBJ1-1; perhaps TRBD1 as D (5 bases). The CDR3 is made up of 15 amino acids. V gave up 0 bases and J gave up 5 bases, with 14 bases separating them. The germline V gene encodes CDR1 SGDLS and CDR2 YYNGEE. CDR3 loop: CASSVAAGLGTEAFF. The CDR3 region has the DNA TGTGCCAGCAGCGTAGCGGCGGGACTCGGGACTGAAGCTTTCTTT. The full variable domain, in which reference TRBV9 and TRBJ1-1 provide the parts outside the CDR3, is DSGVTQTPKHLITATGQRVTLRCSPRSGDLSVYWYQQSLDQGLQFLIQYYNGEERAKGNILERFSAQQFPDLHSELNLSSLELGDSALYFCASSVAAGLGTEAFFGQGTRLTVV.

This chain joins TRBV24-1 and TRBJ2-1; the match to TRBD1 covers 11 bases. The CDR3 has 16 amino acids. Trimming at V came to 4 bases and at J to 6 bases, leaving 7 bases not matched to a gene. Germline values: CDR1 KGHDR, CDR2 SFDVKD. Written as DNA, the CDR3 is TGTGCCACCAGTGACCCCGGGACAGGGGGTGGCAATGAGCAGTTCTTC. Translating it yields CATSDPGTGGGNEQFF.